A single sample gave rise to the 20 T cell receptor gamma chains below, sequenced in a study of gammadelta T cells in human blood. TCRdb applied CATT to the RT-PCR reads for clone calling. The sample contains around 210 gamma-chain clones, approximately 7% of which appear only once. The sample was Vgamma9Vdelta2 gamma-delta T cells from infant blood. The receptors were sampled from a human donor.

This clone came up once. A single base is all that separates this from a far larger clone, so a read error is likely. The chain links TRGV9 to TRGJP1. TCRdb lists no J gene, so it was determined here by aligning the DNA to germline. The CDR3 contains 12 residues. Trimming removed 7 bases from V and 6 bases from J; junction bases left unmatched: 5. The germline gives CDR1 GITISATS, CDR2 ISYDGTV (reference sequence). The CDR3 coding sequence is TGTGCCTTGTGTGAGCCTGGTTGGTTCAAGATATTT. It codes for CALCEPGWFKIF.

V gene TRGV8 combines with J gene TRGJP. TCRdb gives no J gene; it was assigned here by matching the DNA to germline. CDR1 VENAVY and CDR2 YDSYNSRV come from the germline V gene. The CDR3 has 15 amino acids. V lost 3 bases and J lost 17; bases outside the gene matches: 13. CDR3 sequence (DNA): TGTGCCACCTGGGATTCAAGAGTTGGGCAAAAAATCAAGGTATTT. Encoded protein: CATWDSRVGQKIKVF.

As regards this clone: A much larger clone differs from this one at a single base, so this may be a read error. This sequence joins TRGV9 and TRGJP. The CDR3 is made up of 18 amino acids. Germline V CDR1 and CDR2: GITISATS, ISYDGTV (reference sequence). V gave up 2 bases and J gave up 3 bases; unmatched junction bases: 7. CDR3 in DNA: TGTGCCTTGTGGGAGGGGCGGGCGCAAGAGTTGGGCAAAAAAATCAAGGTATTT. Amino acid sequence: CALWEGRAQELGKKIKVF.

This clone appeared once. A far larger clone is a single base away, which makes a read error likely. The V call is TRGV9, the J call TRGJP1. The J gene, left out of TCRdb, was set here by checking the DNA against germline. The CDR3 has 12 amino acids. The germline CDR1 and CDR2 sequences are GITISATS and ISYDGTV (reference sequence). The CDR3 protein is CAVWEPGWFKIF. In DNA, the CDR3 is TGTGCCGTGTGGGAGCCTGGTTGGTTCAAGATATTT.

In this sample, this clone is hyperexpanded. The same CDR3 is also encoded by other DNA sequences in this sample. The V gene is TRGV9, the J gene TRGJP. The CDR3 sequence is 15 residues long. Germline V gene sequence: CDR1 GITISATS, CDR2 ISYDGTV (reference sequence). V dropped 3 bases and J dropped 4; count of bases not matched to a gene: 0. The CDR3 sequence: CALWEQELGKKIKVF. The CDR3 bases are TGTGCCTTGTGGGAGCAAGAGTTGGGCAAAAAAATCAAGGTATTT.

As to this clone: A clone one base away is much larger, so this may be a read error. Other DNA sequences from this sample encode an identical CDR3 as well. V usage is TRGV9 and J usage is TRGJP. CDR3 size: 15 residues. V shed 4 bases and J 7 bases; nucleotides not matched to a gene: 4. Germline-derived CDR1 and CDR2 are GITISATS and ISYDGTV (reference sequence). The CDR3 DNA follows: TGTGCCTTGTGGGATCAGGAGTTGGGCAAAAAAATCAAGGTATTT. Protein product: CALWDQELGKKIKVF.

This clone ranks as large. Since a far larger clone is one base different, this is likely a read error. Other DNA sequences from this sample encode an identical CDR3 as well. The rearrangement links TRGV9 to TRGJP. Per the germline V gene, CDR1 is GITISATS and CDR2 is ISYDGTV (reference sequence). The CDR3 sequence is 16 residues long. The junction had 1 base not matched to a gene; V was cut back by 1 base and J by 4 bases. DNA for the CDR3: TGTGCCTTGTGGGAGGTACAAGAGTTGGGCAAAAAAATCAAGGTATTT. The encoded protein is CALWEVQELGKKIKVF.

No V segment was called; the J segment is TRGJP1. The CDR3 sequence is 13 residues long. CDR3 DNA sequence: TGTGCCACCGGGGTTAGCACTGGTTGGTTCAAGATATTT. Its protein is CATGVSTGWFKIF.

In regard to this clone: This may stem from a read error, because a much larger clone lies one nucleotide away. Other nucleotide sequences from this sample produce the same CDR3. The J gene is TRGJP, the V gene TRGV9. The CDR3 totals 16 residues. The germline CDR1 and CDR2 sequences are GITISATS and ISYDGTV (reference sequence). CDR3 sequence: CAWWEVQELGKKIKVF. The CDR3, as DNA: TGTGCCTGGTGGGAGGTTCAAGAGTTGGGCAAAAAAATCAAGGTATTT.

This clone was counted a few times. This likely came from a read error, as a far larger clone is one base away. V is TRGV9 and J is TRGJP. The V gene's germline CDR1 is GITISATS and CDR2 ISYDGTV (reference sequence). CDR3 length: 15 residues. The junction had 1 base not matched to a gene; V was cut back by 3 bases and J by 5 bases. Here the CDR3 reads CALWEKELGKKIKVF. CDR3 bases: TGTGCCTTGTGGGAGAAAGAGTTGGGCAAAAAAATCAAGGTATTT.

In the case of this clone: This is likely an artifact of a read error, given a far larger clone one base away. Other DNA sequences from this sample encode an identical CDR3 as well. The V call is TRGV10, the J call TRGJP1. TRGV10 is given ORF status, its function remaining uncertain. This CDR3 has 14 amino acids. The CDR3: CAAWDYTTGWFKIF. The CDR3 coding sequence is TGTGCCGCGTGGGATTATACCACTGGTTGGTTCAAGATATTT.

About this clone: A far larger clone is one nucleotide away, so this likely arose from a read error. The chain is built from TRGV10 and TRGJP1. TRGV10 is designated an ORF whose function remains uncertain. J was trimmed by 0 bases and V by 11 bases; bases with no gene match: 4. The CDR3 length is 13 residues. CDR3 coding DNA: TGTGCTGCGGGGGATACCACTGGTTGGTTCAAGATATTT. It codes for CAAGDTTGWFKIF.

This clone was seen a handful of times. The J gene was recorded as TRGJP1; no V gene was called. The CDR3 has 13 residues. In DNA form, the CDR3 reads TGTGCCACCTGGGTTAGCACTGGTTGGTTCAAGATATTT. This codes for CATWVSTGWFKIF.

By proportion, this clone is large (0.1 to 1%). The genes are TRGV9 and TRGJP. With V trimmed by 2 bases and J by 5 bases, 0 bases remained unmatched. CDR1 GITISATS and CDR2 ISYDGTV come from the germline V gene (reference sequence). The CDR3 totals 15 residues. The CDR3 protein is CALWEEELGKKIKVF. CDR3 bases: TGTGCCTTGTGGGAGGAAGAGTTGGGCAAAAAAATCAAGGTATTT.

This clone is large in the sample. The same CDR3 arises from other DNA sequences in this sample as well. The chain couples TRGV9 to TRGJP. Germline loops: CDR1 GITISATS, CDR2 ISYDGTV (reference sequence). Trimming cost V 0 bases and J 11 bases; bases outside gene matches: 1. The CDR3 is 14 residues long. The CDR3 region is CALWEVLGKKIKVF. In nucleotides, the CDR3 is TGTGCCTTGTGGGAGGTGCTGGGCAAAAAAATCAAGGTATTT.

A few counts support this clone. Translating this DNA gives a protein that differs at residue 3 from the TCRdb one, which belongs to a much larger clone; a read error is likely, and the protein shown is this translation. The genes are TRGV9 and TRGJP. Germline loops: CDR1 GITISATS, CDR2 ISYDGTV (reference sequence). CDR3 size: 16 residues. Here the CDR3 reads CAWWEVSRLGKKIKVF. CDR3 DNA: TGTGCCTGGTGGGAGGTGTCACGGTTGGGCAAAAAAATCAAGGTATTT.

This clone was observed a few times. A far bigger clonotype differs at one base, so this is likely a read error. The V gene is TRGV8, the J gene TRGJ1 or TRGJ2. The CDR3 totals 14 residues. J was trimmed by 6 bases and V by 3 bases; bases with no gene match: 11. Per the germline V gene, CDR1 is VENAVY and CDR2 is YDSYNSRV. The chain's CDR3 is CATWDGPRGYKKLF. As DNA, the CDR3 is TGTGCCACCTGGGATGGCCCCCGTGGTTATAAGAAACTCTTT.

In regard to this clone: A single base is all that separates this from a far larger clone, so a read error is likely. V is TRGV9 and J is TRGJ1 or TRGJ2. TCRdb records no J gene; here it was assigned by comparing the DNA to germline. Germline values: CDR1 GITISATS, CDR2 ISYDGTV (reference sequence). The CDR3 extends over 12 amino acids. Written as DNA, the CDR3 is TGTGCCTGGTGGGAGGATTATTATAAGAAACTCTTT. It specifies CAWWEDYYKKLF.

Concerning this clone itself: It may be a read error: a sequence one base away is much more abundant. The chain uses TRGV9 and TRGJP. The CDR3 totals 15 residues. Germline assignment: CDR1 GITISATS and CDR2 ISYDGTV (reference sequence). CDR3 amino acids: CALGENELGKKIKVF. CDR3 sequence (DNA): TGTGCCTTGGGGGAAAACGAGTTGGGCAAAAAAATCAAGGTATTT.

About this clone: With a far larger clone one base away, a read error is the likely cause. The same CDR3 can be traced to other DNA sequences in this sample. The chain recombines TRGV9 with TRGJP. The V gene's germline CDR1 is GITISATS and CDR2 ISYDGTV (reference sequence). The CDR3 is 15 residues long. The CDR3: CALWEQELGKKIKVF. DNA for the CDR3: TGCGCCTTGTGGGAGCAAGAGTTGGGCAAAAAAATCAAGGTATTT.